These 25 T cell receptor beta chains originate from one sample sequenced in a study of blood T cell repertoires in COVID-19. Sequencing was performed with immunoSEQ multiplex PCR; in TCRdb, only in-frame clones are kept and a portion is missing. The table includes around 160,000 clones, 88% detected once. The specimen sequenced was peripheral blood. The origin of the receptors is a human donor in a cohort sampled during active COVID-19.

This clone has more than one count but fewer than ten. The same CDR3 is also encoded by other DNA sequences in this sample. The chain links TRBV7-3 to TRBJ2-1; 9 bases fit TRBD1. Germline V gives CDR1 SGHTA, CDR2 FQGTGA. The CDR3 covers 15 residues. Losses at the gene ends were 4 bases for V and 1 base for J; bases not matched to a gene: 2. The CDR3 bases are TGTGCCAGCAGCTGGGGACAGGGTTCCTACAATGAGCAGTTCTTC. This sequence encodes CASSWGQGSYNEQFF.

This sequence joins TRBV10-2 and TRBJ2-1; 12 bases are shared with TRBD2. This CDR3 has 18 residues. Germline V lookup: CDR1 WSHSY, CDR2 SAAADI. The ends lost 3 bases at V and 4 bases at J; junction bases unmatched: 10. Here the CDR3 DNA reads TGCGCCAGCAGTGATTCGGCTAGCGGGGGGGGCGATTACAATGAGCAGTTCTTC. Its protein product is CASSDSASGGGDYNEQFF.

The chain couples TRBV4-2 to TRBJ2-1; 13 nucleotides align to TRBD2. This CDR3 comprises 16 residues. V was pared by 6 bases and J by 8 bases, with 10 bases of the junction left unmatched. Germline values: CDR1 LGHNA, CDR2 YNFKEQ. In DNA, the CDR3 is TGTGCCAGCAGAGCACTAGCGGGGGGGCAAGTGGATGAGCAGTTCTTC. Its protein is CASRALAGGQVDEQFF.

The J gene is TRBJ2-7, the V gene TRBV28; the D gene is possibly TRBD1 (5 bases). The CDR3 spans 14 residues. Deletions cut 6 bases from V and 7 bases from J, with 19 bases between. Germline V gene data show CDR1 as MDHEN and CDR2 as SYDVKM. CDR3 bases: TGTGCCAGCAGGATAGGACAAGAAAGGAGTGAGCAGTACTTC. Amino acid sequence: CASRIGQERSEQYF.

The rearrangement links TRBV19 to TRBJ2-2, with D unresolved. Germline assignment: CDR1 LNHDA and CDR2 SQIVND (reference sequence). The CDR3 runs 12 residues. V shed 3 bases and J shed 7 bases, with 6 bases lying between them. The CDR3 DNA sequence: TGTGCCAGTAGTATCAGTGTCGGGGAGCTGTTTTTT. This sequence encodes CASSISVGELFF.

The CDR3 DNA reads as TGTGCCAGCAGTTATGGACAGTACTACACTGAAGCTTTCTTT. Its protein is CASSYGQYYTEAFF. The gene calls are TRBV6-2 or TRBV6-3 and TRBJ1-1, with D tentatively TRBD1 (6 bases). The CDR3 covers 14 residues. Germline CDR1 and CDR2: MNHEY and SVGEGT. Trimming took 3 bases from V and 3 from J, leaving 11 bases between them.

The chain uses TRBV3-1 (or the pseudogene TRBV3-2) and TRBJ1-2, with D unclear. This CDR3 is built from 18 residues. From germline, CDR1 is LGHDT and CDR2 YNNKEL (reference sequence). Trimming took 0 bases from V and 0 from J, leaving 17 bases between them. The CDR3 DNA reads TGTGCCAGCAGCCAAGATATCCGGCACAGAACACCTAACTATGGCTACACCTTC. Translated, it gives CASSQDIRHRTPNYGYTF.

This chain links TRBV6-5 with TRBJ1-1, with D possibly TRBD1 on 6 matching bases. The CDR3 consists of 15 residues. V lost 6 bases, J lost 3 bases, and 17 bases lay in between. Germline-derived CDR1 and CDR2 are MNHEY and SVGAGI. CDR3 bases: TGTGCCAGCAGAGGGGGTAAGGCACGGGACACTGAAGCTTTCTTT. This encodes CASRGGKARDTEAFF.

This clone appeared once. The chain couples TRBV4-2 to TRBJ2-1; possibly TRBD1 for D (6 bases). Per germline, CDR1 LGHNA and CDR2 YNFKEQ. There are 12 residues in the CDR3. Trimming shortened V by 2 bases and J by 15 bases, and 14 bases separated the two germline ends. CDR3 DNA: TGTGCCAGCAGCCAACTTGGAACAGGGCTGTTCTTC. Its protein is CASSQLGTGLFF.

The table lists this clone with a count of one. The chain joins TRBV12-5 to TRBJ2-5; 10 bases map to TRBD1. Germline V lookup: CDR1 LGHNT, CDR2 FRNRAP. Germline trimming cut 4 bases from V and 5 bases from J; bases unmatched to any gene: 7. The CDR3 is 15 amino acids. The CDR3: CASGSGTGVTETQYF. DNA of the CDR3: TGTGCTAGTGGTTCGGGGACAGGGGTGACGGAGACCCAGTACTTC.

The rearrangement joins TRBV4-3 to TRBJ1-2; TRBD1 aligns across 8 bases. Looked up from germline, CDR1 is LGHNA and CDR2 is YSLEER. V lost 0 bases to trimming and J lost 2 bases; unmatched junction nucleotides: 2. The CDR3 loop spans 15 amino acids. The CDR3 nucleotides read TGCGCCAGCAGCCAAGAGCGGGACAGGAACTATGGCTACACCTTC. Its translation: CASSQERDRNYGYTF.

The chain joins TRBV20-1 to TRBJ2-7, with D hard to call. Germline loops: CDR1 DFQATT, CDR2 SNEGSKA (reference sequence). The V and J ends lost 7 bases and 1 base respectively, with 8 bases between them. The CDR3 length is 11 residues. CDR3: CSVLFSYEQYF. CDR3 bases: TGCAGTGTTTTATTTTCCTACGAGCAGTACTTC.

The chain is built from TRBV6-5 and TRBJ2-2; TRBD1 aligns across 9 bases. Germline V lookup: CDR1 MNHEY, CDR2 SVGAGI. V dropped 6 bases and J dropped 1; count of bases not matched to a gene: 3. The CDR3 is made up of 15 amino acids. The CDR3 sequence is CASSRQGGNTGELFF. In nucleotides, the CDR3 is TGTGCCAGCAGCCGACAGGGGGGGAACACCGGGGAGCTGTTTTTT.

The V call is TRBV6-2 or TRBV6-3, the J call TRBJ2-7, with a weak D call TRBD1 (6 bases). Germline CDR1 MNHEY, CDR2 SVGEGT. The CDR3 extends over 15 amino acids. V was pared by 6 bases and J by 0 bases, with 15 bases between. The DNA of the CDR3 is TGTGCCAGCAGCCTACAGGGATCCCTCTCCTACGAGCAGTACTTC. Its translation: CASSLQGSLSYEQYF.

The gene calls are TRBV15 and TRBJ2-7; possible D gene TRBD2, 7 bases. Trimming cost V 3 bases and J 1 base, with 13 bases left between them. The CDR3 spans 15 residues. Germline V gene lookup returns CDR1 LNHNV and CDR2 YYDKDF (reference sequence). In DNA form, the CDR3 reads TGTGCCACCAGCAGGTGGGGGGGCCTTTCCTACGAGCAGTACTTC. The encoded protein is CATSRWGGLSYEQYF.

V is TRBV27 and J is TRBJ2-2; 11 nucleotides align to TRBD1. CDR1 MNHEY and CDR2 SMNVEV come from the germline V gene (reference sequence). J lost 1 base, V lost 7 bases, and 2 bases had no gene match. This CDR3 is built from 15 residues. The CDR3 DNA reads as TGTGCCAGCACTGGGACAGGGGGGAACACCGGGGAGCTGTTTTTT. Protein: CASTGTGGNTGELFF.

V is TRBV3-1 (or the pseudogene TRBV3-2) and J is TRBJ2-1; 10 nucleotides align to TRBD2. Germline V lookup: CDR1 LGHDT, CDR2 YNNKEL (reference sequence). V was pared by 2 bases and J by 8 bases, with 12 bases of the junction left unmatched. This CDR3 comprises 17 residues. In DNA form, the CDR3 reads TGTGCCAGCAGCCAATTGAGCGGGAGGGCCTCGGTTGATGAGCAGTTCTTC. Amino acid sequence: CASSQLSGRASVDEQFF.

CDR3 nucleotide sequence: TGTGCCAGCAGCCCAGCGGGAGTAGGGACCGGGGAGCTGTTTTTT. Its translation is CASSPAGVGTGELFF. The chain recombines TRBV7-3 with TRBJ2-2; 8 nucleotides line up with TRBD2. The V gene's germline CDR1 is SGHTA and CDR2 FQGTGA. Trimming took 5 bases from V and 5 from J; bases not matched to a gene: 7. The CDR3 sequence is 15 residues long.

This chain joins TRBV3-1 (or the pseudogene TRBV3-2) and TRBJ2-1, with 12 bases identical to TRBD2. With 2 bases clipped from V and 8 bases from J, the junction kept 4 bases outside the gene matches. CDR3 length equals 15 residues. Germline V gene data show CDR1 as LGHDT and CDR2 as YNNKEL (reference sequence). DNA of the CDR3: TGTGCCAGCAGCCAACTAGCGGGGGGGCCCGATGAGCAGTTCTTC. It translates to CASSQLAGGPDEQFF.

CDR3 DNA: TGTGCCAGCAGTTACCTGGACTTCTTGGATTCACCCCTCCACTTT. Encoded protein: CASSYLDFLDSPLHF. The chain carries TRBV6-5 and TRBJ1-6, with D hard to call. Per the germline V gene, CDR1 is MNHEY and CDR2 is SVGAGI. The CDR3 length is 15 residues. Trimming left V 2 bases short and J 8 bases short, with 13 bases between.

This chain uses TRBV11-2 with TRBJ1-2; 10 positions match TRBD1. Per the germline V gene, CDR1 is SGHAT and CDR2 is FQNNGV. The CDR3 totals 15 residues. The V gene end was trimmed by 6 bases and the J gene end by 8 bases; junction bases not matched to a gene: 12. In DNA, the CDR3 is TGTGCCAGCAGTTCTCTCCGACAGGGGGCTTGGGGCTACACCTTC. It codes for CASSSLRQGAWGYTF. Together with reference TRBV11-2 and TRBJ1-2, the CDR3 gives the full variable domain: EAGVAQSPRYKIIEKRQSVAFWCNPISGHATLYWYQQILGQGPKLLIQFQNNGVVDDSQLPKDRFSAERLKGVDSTLKIQPAKLEDSAVYLCASSSLRQGAWGYTFGSGTRLTVV.

The DNA for the CDR3 is TGTGCCTGGACGGGGAAGCCTAATGAAAAACTGTTTTTT. Amino acid sequence: CAWTGKPNEKLFF. This chain joins TRBV30 and TRBJ1-4; no clear D. There are 13 residues in the CDR3. V was pared by 4 bases and J by 3 bases, with 9 bases between. Germline V gives CDR1 GTSNPN, CDR2 SVGIG (reference sequence).

The J gene is TRBJ2-7, the V gene TRBV28; a possible D gene is TRBD1 (6 bases). CDR1 and CDR2 from the germline V gene are MDHEN and SYDVKM. Trimming took 4 bases from V and 1 from J, leaving 14 bases between them. CDR3 length: 15 residues. The CDR3 loop reads CASSSSGVGSYEQYF. The CDR3 coding sequence is TGTGCCAGCAGTTCCTCAGGGGTCGGATCCTACGAGCAGTACTTC.

The V call is TRBV11-2, the J call TRBJ2-1; 8 nucleotides align to TRBD1. After removal of 5 bases from V and 1 base from J, the junction contained 1 base not matched to a gene. Per the germline V gene, CDR1 is SGHAT and CDR2 is FQNNGV. The CDR3 loop spans 14 amino acids. CDR3 in amino acids: CASSRDRSYNEQFF. DNA of the CDR3: TGTGCCAGCAGCCGGGACAGGTCCTACAATGAGCAGTTCTTC.

V and J are TRBV30 and TRBJ1-2; D is unclear. V was clipped by 0 bases and J by 2 bases, with 10 bases between them. The CDR3 totals 14 residues. CDR1 and CDR2 from the germline V gene are GTSNPN and SVGIG (reference sequence). CDR3: CAWSVLEGNYGYTF. For the CDR3, the DNA is TGTGCCTGGAGTGTACTGGAGGGAAACTATGGCTACACCTTC.